The present entry profiles one TCR beta chain with its context. Its antigen is undetermined. A single record per CDR3 protein comes from TCRdb applying MiXCR to the 5' RACE reads. The repertoire includes 250,000 to 400,000 distinct CDR3 sequences, approximately 4% of them detected once, and roughly a fifth sits in the top ten. The data belong to a study of T cells after yellow fever vaccination. Study-level results: Abundant bulk-population clonotypes could contaminate the FACS-sorted repertoires. The booster response re-showed most primary clones: approximately 95% CD4, around 85% CD8. Although most clonotypes did not, a small share appeared in both CD4 and CD8 compartments.

The clonotype comes from a man aged 18 to 35 who received the YFV17D yellow fever vaccine. Sample: PBMCs, taken 15 days after the yellow fever booster vaccination.

CDR3 nucleotides: TGCGCCAGCAGCTTGGGCTCGGGACAGGGAAATTCACCCCTCCACTTT. Its translation is CASSLGSGQGNSPLHF. V gene TRBV5-1 combines with J gene TRBJ1-6, with TRBD1 matching 9 bases. This CDR3 comprises 16 residues. The germline gives CDR1 SGHRS, CDR2 YFSETQ. J gave up 7 bases and V 0 bases, and 5 bases lay outside the gene matches. Drawing the rest from reference TRBV5-1 and TRBJ1-6, the complete variable domain is KAGVTQTPRYLIKTRGQQVTLSCSPISGHRSVSWYQQTPGQGLQFLFEYFSETQRNKGNFPGRFSGRQFSNSRSEMNVSTLELGDSALYLCASSLGSGQGNSPLHFGNGTRLTVT.